This T cell receptor (beta chain) was captured in a study of cytomegalovirus exposure and HLA in healthy donors. Whole-study findings and limits: A few CMV-associated chains proved CMV antigen-specific in vitro. Association with HLA alleles at 0.05 false discovery rate was found for 16,951 TCR beta sequences in a later analysis. The classifier reportedly diagnosed cytomegalovirus status with high sensitivity and specificity.

Per the germline V gene, CDR1 is SEHNR and CDR2 is FQNEAQ (reference sequence). The J segment lost 6 bases and the V segment lost 5 bases, leaving 7 bases of the junction unmatched. The CDR3 loop spans 15 amino acids. About this clone: The antigen remains unidentified.

PCR amplification relied on 60 Vbeta primers (plus 13 Jbeta primers). Generated by immunoSEQ multiplex PCR, the TCRdb table keeps only in-frame clones and is missing some. Its table records 38,000 or so clones. The chain links TRBV7-9 to TRBJ1-4, with 9 bases identical to TRBD1. The sequenced sample was PBMCs. This TCR derives from a man younger than 40 in good health and CMV-seronegative. The CDR3 DNA reads as TGTGCCAGCAGCCCCCGGGACAGGGCGTATGAAAAACTGTTTTTT. The encoded protein is CASSPRDRAYEKLFF.